A single sample gave rise to the 19 T cell receptor beta chains below, sequenced in a study of T-cell memory formation after mild COVID-19 (dated by TCRdb to the early 2020s). The library was built by means of 5' RACE. This sample was sequenced with an Illumina NovaSeq 6000. In-frame beta chains were kept once TCRdb had trimmed the public reads at Q25 with fastp and called clones with MiXCR. All rows with the same CDR3 protein become a single entry with the most common DNA and genes. The sample includes approximately 560,000 distinct CDR3 sequences, with 17% observed a single time. The biggest ten clones account for 8.1% of the sample. Input material: PBMCs or a T cell subset sorted from them (not recorded which). The receptors come from an adult woman who had mild COVID-19 (a few samples of this study predate the infection). The sample titles of this study are shuffled in the database, so cell type and time point are left out; the donor was told from shared clones.

This sequence joins TRBV12-3 or TRBV12-4 and TRBJ2-1, with 9 bases matching TRBD1. Unmatched junction bases numbered 8, after V lost 7 bases and J lost 1 base. CDR3 length: 16 residues. CDR3 DNA: TGTGCCAGCATTCCAACAGGGGGCCCATCCTACAATGAGCAGTTCTTC. As protein: CASIPTGGPSYNEQFF.

This chain joins TRBV29-1 and TRBJ2-7; D unresolved. CDR1 is SQVTM, CDR2 ANQGSEA, per germline. V gave up 5 bases and J gave up 5 bases, with 19 bases separating them. The CDR3 runs to 14 residues. CDR3 bases: TGCAGCGTTAGCCTTGGCGGTGGGCCGAACGAGCAGTACTTC. Translation gives CSVSLGGGPNEQYF.

The table lists this clonotype with a few counts. J is TRBJ1-2 and V is TRBV10-3; weak D call: TRBD1 (5 bases). The CDR3 is 14 amino acids. The V end was cut by 0 bases, the J end by 8 bases, with 13 bases between. Germline-derived CDR1 and CDR2 are ENHRY and SYGVKD. The CDR3 DNA is TGTGCCATCAGTGAGTCGGGCAGGGTAGGAGGCTACACCTTC. This codes for CAISESGRVGGYTF.

In its sample, this clonotype was seen a few times. The gene calls are TRBV7-9 and TRBJ1-2; 11 bases agree with TRBD1. The CDR3 consists of 14 residues. J gave up 4 bases and V 6 bases, and 4 bases lay outside the gene matches. The germline CDR1 and CDR2 sequences are SEHNR and FQNEAQ (reference sequence). The CDR3 nucleotides read TGTGCCAGCAGTGGGACAGGGGGTCCCTATGGCTACACCTTC. Residues: CASSGTGGPYGYTF. Variable domain in full (rest from reference TRBV7-9 and TRBJ1-2): DTGVSQNPRHKITKRGQNVTFRCDPISEHNRLYWYRQTLGQGPEFLTYFQNEAQLEKSRLLSDRFSAERPKGSFSTLEIQRTEQGDSAMYLCASSGTGGPYGYTFGSGTRLTVV.

This clonotype came up many times. V gene TRBV5-1 combines with J gene TRBJ2-5; D remains ambiguous. Germline assignment: CDR1 SGHRS and CDR2 YFSETQ. The CDR3 has 13 amino acids. Trimming took 0 bases from V and 5 from J, leaving 8 bases between them. CDR3 DNA sequence: TGCGCCAGCAGCTTGGTAGTTCGGGAGACCCAGTACTTC. Encoded protein: CASSLVVRETQYF. Using reference TRBV5-1 and TRBJ2-5 for the parts outside the CDR3, the full variable domain is KAGVTQTPRYLIKTRGQQVTLSCSPISGHRSVSWYQQTPGQGLQFLFEYFSETQRNKGNFPGRFSGRQFSNSRSEMNVSTLELGDSALYLCASSLVVRETQYFGPGTRLLVL.

CDR3 amino acids: CASSLRQGAGGNTIYF. For the CDR3, the DNA is TGTGCCAGCAGCTTGAGACAGGGGGCAGGCGGAAACACCATATATTTT. V gene TRBV11-3 combines with J gene TRBJ1-3; 10 nucleotides agree with TRBD1. V shed 3 bases and J 4 bases; nucleotides not matched to a gene: 6. Germline V gene lookup returns CDR1 SGHNT and CDR2 YENEEA. The CDR3 is 16 amino acids.

This clonotype was counted between two and nine times. This chain uses TRBV5-1 with TRBJ1-3, with D maybe TRBD1 (5 bases). CDR3 length: 13 amino acids. The germline V gene has CDR1 SGHRS and CDR2 YFSETQ. Trimming stripped 2 bases from V and 7 bases from J, with 10 bases between. CDR3 in amino acids: CASSLDKGNTIYF. The DNA for the CDR3 is TGCGCCAGCAGCTTAGACAAGGGGAACACCATATATTTT.

The chain uses TRBV20-1 and TRBJ1-2, with 8 bases lining up with TRBD1. V shed 5 bases, J shed 3 bases, and the junction held 14 bases outside the gene matches. The CDR3 is 16 amino acids. Germline V CDR1 and CDR2: DFQATT, SNEGSKA (reference sequence). CDR3 loop: CSASKQGGLLHYGYTF. The CDR3 nucleotides read TGCAGTGCTTCTAAACAGGGGGGGCTTCTTCACTATGGCTACACCTTC.

This clonotype occurred a few times. The chain uses TRBV4-2 and TRBJ2-3; maybe TRBD2 (7 bases). Germline CDR1 is LGHNA and CDR2 is YNFKEQ. V was trimmed by 0 bases and J by 5 bases, leaving 15 bases between them. The CDR3 length is 16 residues. The CDR3 DNA sequence: TGTGCCAGCAGCCAAGAATTCCGGGGGGCCGGAGATACGCAGTATTTT. Its protein is CASSQEFRGAGDTQYF.

The count of this clonotype is one. The V gene is TRBV18, the J gene TRBJ2-7; 11 bases fit TRBD2. V shed 6 bases, J shed 6 bases, and the junction held 7 bases outside the gene matches. The CDR3 totals 14 residues. Germline assignment: CDR1 KGHSH and CDR2 LQKENI. The CDR3 loop reads CASSATSGVAEQYF. The CDR3 nucleotides are TGTGCCAGCTCCGCGACTAGCGGGGTGGCCGAGCAGTACTTC.

This clonotype was picked up a small number of times. The genes are TRBV6-1 and TRBJ2-7; TRBD1 matches 7 bases. CDR3 size: 15 residues. The junction had 10 bases not matched to a gene; V was cut back by 5 bases and J by 3 bases. Germline V CDR1 and CDR2: MNHNS, SASEGT. CDR3 DNA sequence: TGTGCCAGCAGTAAAAGGACAGGTCGCTACTACGAGCAGTACTTC. Its protein is CASSKRTGRYYEQYF.

Ten or more counts support this clonotype. The V and J genes are TRBV25-1 and TRBJ2-7; 9 nucleotides agree with TRBD1. The length of the CDR3 is 14 residues. The V gene end was trimmed by 3 bases and the J gene end by 7 bases; junction bases not matched to a gene: 7. Germline-derived CDR1 and CDR2 are MGHDK and SYGVNS. The CDR3 sequence is CASSDFGTGSEQYF. The CDR3, as DNA: TGTGCCAGCAGTGATTTCGGGACAGGGAGTGAGCAGTACTTC.

This clonotype was recorded a few times. This chain links TRBV7-2 with TRBJ2-5; tentatively, D is TRBD2 (5 bases). V gave up 4 bases and J gave up 2 bases, with 17 bases separating them. Germline V gene lookup returns CDR1 SGHTA and CDR2 FQGNSA. The CDR3 is 16 amino acids. This CDR3 is CASSSFLVGEQETQYF. The CDR3 bases are TGTGCCAGCAGCTCATTTCTAGTCGGGGAACAAGAGACCCAGTACTTC.

V is TRBV18 and J is TRBJ2-1, with no clear D. V was shortened by 3 bases and J by 6 bases, with 9 bases between the two germline ends. This CDR3 has 13 residues. The V gene's germline CDR1 is KGHSH and CDR2 LQKENI. CDR3 sequence reads: CASSPQVRNEQFF. CDR3 in DNA: TGTGCCAGCTCACCTCAAGTACGCAATGAGCAGTTCTTC.

This clonotype turned up a few times. The gene calls are TRBV7-3 and TRBJ2-5, with D possibly called TRBD1 or TRBD2 (5 bases each). The CDR3 spans 17 residues. Germline V CDR1 and CDR2: SGHTA, FQGTGA. The ends were cut back, 0 bases at V and 5 bases at J, with 19 bases in the middle. The CDR3 DNA sequence: TGTGCCAGCAGCTTAACGTCAAGCGGACCCCAGGGTGAGACCCAGTACTTC. Its protein product is CASSLTSSGPQGETQYF.

DNA for the CDR3: TGTGCCAGCAGCTTAGGGATAGACAGGCGTACTGAAGCTTTCTTT. This sequence encodes CASSLGIDRRTEAFF. V gene TRBV7-9 combines with J gene TRBJ1-1; possible D gene TRBD1, 6 bases. Germline CDR1 is SEHNR and CDR2 is FQNEAQ (reference sequence). V dropped 1 base and J dropped 5 bases, with 14 bases sitting between them. The CDR3 consists of 15 residues.

This clonotype showed up just a few times. The junction departs from the called germline gene at one end, perhaps through a read error. The chain links TRBV7-7 to TRBJ2-3; D might be TRBD2 (5 bases). CDR1 is SSHAT, CDR2 FNYEAQ, per germline (reference sequence). The CDR3 sequence is 16 residues long. The CDR3 DNA is TGTGCTAGCAGCTTAGCGTGGGATGGTGGGGCAGATACGCAGTATTTT. Translation gives CASSLAWDGGADTQYF.

This clonotype was detected a few times. The rearrangement links TRBV5-1 to TRBJ2-3; TRBD2 might be the D (6 bases). The CDR3 is 15 amino acids. The ends were cut back, 0 bases at V and 2 bases at J, with 10 bases in the middle. Germline lookup yields CDR1 SGHRS and CDR2 YFSETQ. CDR3 nucleotides: TGCGCCAGCAGCTTGGTGGCGGGAACCACAGATACGCAGTATTTT. Encoded protein: CASSLVAGTTDTQYF.

V and J are TRBV27 and TRBJ1-4; D possibly corresponds to TRBD1 (6 bases). V lost 0 bases, J lost 6 bases, and 8 bases lay in between. There are 14 residues in the CDR3. Germline-derived CDR1 and CDR2 are MNHEY and SMNVEV (reference sequence). The CDR3 bases are TGTGCCAGCAGTTTATCTTACAGGGATGAAAAACTGTTTTTT. It encodes CASSLSYRDEKLFF.